Below are 19 T cell receptor beta chains sequenced from a single sample in a study of graft-versus-host responses after intestinal transplantation. TCRdb keeps only in-frame clones here, not all; method: immunoSEQ multiplex PCR. The sample contains about 8,200 clones, more than 85% of which appear only once. The sequencing here drew on PBMCs, taken 11 days after intestinal transplantation. These receptors were collected from a human patient who received an intestinal transplant, so some T cells may come from the graft donor.

The CDR3 sequence is CASLRGNGNTIYF. CDR3 nucleotide sequence: TGTGCCAGCCTCAGGGGGAACGGAAACACCATATATTTT. The rearrangement uses TRBV6-1 and TRBJ1-3; 7 positions agree with TRBD1. This CDR3 spans 13 amino acids. Germline loops: CDR1 MNHNS, CDR2 SASEGT. Trimming removed 8 bases from V and 4 bases from J; junction bases left unmatched: 5.

The chain joins TRBV9 to TRBJ1-6, with TRBD1 identical over 11 bases. V gave up 4 bases and J gave up 7 bases; unmatched junction bases: 4. CDR1 SGDLS and CDR2 YYNGEE come from the germline V gene. CDR3 length: 15 residues. The CDR3, as DNA: TGTGCCAGCAGCACCCGGGACAGGGGGAATTCACCCCTCCACTTT. Translation gives CASSTRDRGNSPLHF. The full variable domain, rest sourced from reference TRBV9 and TRBJ1-6, is DSGVTQTPKHLITATGQRVTLRCSPRSGDLSVYWYQQSLDQGLQFLIQYYNGEERAKGNILERFSAQQFPDLHSELNLSSLELGDSALYFCASSTRDRGNSPLHFGNGTRLTVT.

The chain carries TRBV9 and TRBJ1-6; possible D gene TRBD1, 6 bases. This CDR3 has 16 amino acids. The V gene lost 5 bases and the J gene lost 3 bases, with 15 bases spanning the gap. Germline CDR1 and CDR2: SGDLS and YYNGEE. The CDR3 DNA follows: TGTGCCAGCAGTCACAGGGATTCAGGCTATAATTCACCCCTCCACTTT. It specifies CASSHRDSGYNSPLHF.

This chain uses TRBV13 with TRBJ2-1; 9 bases map to TRBD2. CDR1 PRHDT and CDR2 FYEKMQ come from the germline V gene (reference sequence). Trimming cost V 6 bases and J 6 bases; bases outside gene matches: 15. CDR3 length: 17 amino acids. The CDR3 region is CASRRSTRLAESNEQFF. In DNA, the CDR3 is TGTGCCAGCAGACGCTCAACTAGACTAGCGGAGAGCAATGAGCAGTTCTTC.

The chain has TRBV7-9 and TRBJ2-3, with D perhaps matching TRBD1 (6 bases). Germline CDR1 reads SEHNR; CDR2 reads FQNEAQ (reference sequence). With 5 bases removed from V and 0 bases from J, the gap between germline ends came to 15 bases. The CDR3 loop spans 16 amino acids. The CDR3 spells CASSTSGASSTDTQYF. Written as DNA, the CDR3 is TGTGCCAGCAGCACGTCAGGGGCATCTAGCACAGATACGCAGTATTTT.

This clone rates as large (0.1 to 1%). This chain links TRBV9 with TRBJ1-3; D is possibly TRBD1 (5 bases). The germline V and J ends were trimmed by 3 bases and 0 bases, with 16 bases remaining between them. The CDR3 has 17 residues. Per the germline V gene, CDR1 is SGDLS and CDR2 is YYNGEE. The CDR3 spells CASSAVAGTYSGNTIYF. The CDR3 DNA is TGTGCCAGCAGCGCAGTCGCGGGGACTTACTCTGGAAACACCATATATTTT.

The chain recombines TRBV28 with TRBJ1-5; 11 nucleotides line up with TRBD1. Germline CDR1 is MDHEN and CDR2 is SYDVKM. The CDR3 loop spans 18 amino acids. J lost 6 bases, V lost 5 bases, and 15 bases had no gene match. The CDR3 DNA reads as TGTGCCAGCAGTCCCCCTGGCGGGGGGGACAGGGGGGGTCAGCCCCAGCATTTT. It specifies CASSPPGGGDRGGQPQHF.

The chain couples TRBV6-5 to TRBJ1-3; possibly TRBD1 for D (6 bases). V lost 8 bases to trimming and J lost 2 bases, with 13 bases between them. CDR1 MNHEY and CDR2 SVGAGI come from the germline V gene. The CDR3 loop spans 14 amino acids. CDR3 in amino acids: CASGTGIPGNTIYF. The DNA for the CDR3 is TGTGCCAGCGGCACAGGGATCCCTGGAAACACCATATATTTT.

The chain couples TRBV19 to TRBJ2-1; TRBD2 agrees at 10 bases. CDR1 is LNHDA and CDR2 is SQIVND in the germline V gene (reference sequence). The CDR3 consists of 16 residues. V was clipped by 3 bases and J by 4 bases; unmatched bases: 6. The CDR3 spells CASSMRLAGNYNEQFF. The CDR3 DNA reads as TGTGCCAGTAGTATGCGACTAGCGGGCAATTACAATGAGCAGTTCTTC.

As concerns this clone: The junction shows a germline mismatch at one end, possibly a read error. The chain recombines TRBV4-2 with TRBJ2-1; no clear D gene. This CDR3 has 11 amino acids. Looked up from germline, CDR1 is LGHNA and CDR2 is YNFKEQ. CDR3 residues: CASSQDTFSIF. CDR3 DNA: TGTGCCAGCAGCCAAGATACTTTTTCGATCTTC.

The chain couples TRBV13 to TRBJ2-1; 7 bases align to TRBD2. Germline V gene lookup returns CDR1 PRHDT and CDR2 FYEKMQ (reference sequence). The J segment lost 7 bases and the V segment lost 4 bases, leaving 10 bases of the junction unmatched. The CDR3 totals 15 residues. CDR3 bases: TGTGCCAGCAGCTGGGGCCGGGGAGGGCCAAATGAGCAGTTCTTC. The encoded protein is CASSWGRGGPNEQFF.

The chain is built from TRBV9 and TRBJ2-1; the match to TRBD2 covers 10 bases. The CDR3 loop spans 16 amino acids. CDR1 is SGDLS, CDR2 YYNGEE, per germline. With V trimmed by 4 bases and J by 1 base, 5 bases remained unmatched. CDR3 DNA: TGTGCCAGCAGCATGCCTAGCGGGAGATCCTACAATGAGCAGTTCTTC. This translates into CASSMPSGRSYNEQFF. Based on the CDR3 plus reference TRBV9 and TRBJ2-1, the full variable domain is DSGVTQTPKHLITATGQRVTLRCSPRSGDLSVYWYQQSLDQGLQFLIQYYNGEERAKGNILERFSAQQFPDLHSELNLSSLELGDSALYFCASSMPSGRSYNEQFFGPGTRLTVL.

The DNA for the CDR3 is TGTGCCAGTAGTTCTTCCAGGAAGGCAGATACGCAGTATTTT. Translation gives CASSSSRKADTQYF. The gene calls are TRBV19 and TRBJ2-3; D gene ambiguous. Trimming took off 5 bases at V and 4 bases at J, with 13 bases between the two ends. Germline V CDR1 and CDR2: LNHDA, SQIVND (reference sequence). This CDR3 is built from 14 residues.

Only a few counts were recorded for this clone. The chain couples TRBV10-3 to TRBJ2-7; 8 nucleotides agree with TRBD1. The CDR3 sequence is 12 residues long. V dropped 6 bases and J dropped 5; count of bases not matched to a gene: 3. Germline CDR1 ENHRY, CDR2 SYGVKD. DNA for the CDR3: TGTGCCATCAGGGACAGGGACAACGAGCAGTACTTC. Its protein is CAIRDRDNEQYF.

The chain is built from TRBV4-2 and TRBJ1-4, with 7 bases fitting TRBD1. Germline CDR1 is LGHNA and CDR2 is YNFKEQ. The CDR3 runs to 17 residues. With 0 bases clipped from V and 10 bases from J, the junction kept 14 bases outside the gene matches. CDR3 in amino acids: CASSQDRGPGGGVKLFF. The CDR3 DNA reads TGTGCCAGCAGCCAAGATCGGGGGCCAGGGGGTGGGGTAAAACTGTTTTTT.

The J gene is TRBJ2-2, the V gene TRBV9; D might be TRBD1 (6 bases). CDR1 and CDR2 from the germline V gene are SGDLS and YYNGEE. The CDR3 contains 17 residues. V lost 0 bases and J lost 0, with 12 bases in between. DNA for the CDR3: TGTGCCAGCAGCGTAGCTAGGGGGAGCTCGAACACCGGGGAGCTGTTTTTT. This sequence encodes CASSVARGSSNTGELFF.

The chain couples TRBV28 to TRBJ1-4, with D possibly being TRBD1 (5 bases). This CDR3 region has 16 residues. V lost 7 bases and J 0 bases, leaving 15 bases between the germline ends. Germline CDR1 reads MDHEN; CDR2 reads SYDVKM. The CDR3 DNA reads TGTGCCAGCATCGGAGACAGCCCGGCAACTAATGAAAAACTGTTTTTT. It is translated as CASIGDSPATNEKLFF. Looking up the rest from reference TRBV28 and TRBJ1-4 gives the full variable domain: DVKVTQSSRYLVKRTGEKVFLECVQDMDHENMFWYRQDPGLGLRLIYFSYDVKMKEKGDIPEGYSVSREKKERFSLILESASTNQTSMYLCASIGDSPATNEKLFFGSGTQLSVL.

The V call is TRBV6-5, the J call TRBJ1-2; D is perhaps TRBD1 (5 bases). V gave up 5 bases and J gave up 4 bases, with 14 bases separating them. The CDR3 loop spans 14 amino acids. Germline CDR1 is MNHEY and CDR2 is SVGAGI. CDR3 in amino acids: CASSPPGGSYGYTF. The CDR3 DNA sequence: TGTGCCAGCAGTCCACCGGGGGGGAGCTATGGCTACACCTTC.

The chain combines TRBV4-1 with TRBJ1-6; a possible D gene is TRBD1 (6 bases). Germline loops: CDR1 MGHRA, CDR2 YSYEKL. The CDR3 runs 19 residues. The V and J ends lost 3 bases and 5 bases respectively, with 23 bases between them. Here the CDR3 DNA reads TGCGCCAGCAGCCAGAAAACGTGGGGGCAAGGGACGGATAATTCACCCCTCCACTTT. This codes for CASSQKTWGQGTDNSPLHF.